Listed below are T cell receptor beta chains from one sample, sequenced in a study of blood T cell repertoires in COVID-19. The data were produced by immunoSEQ multiplex PCR, yet TCRdb's version contains in-frame clones alone and is incomplete. Of a few hundred thousand clones in the sample, around 87% were seen once. The specimen was peripheral blood. These receptors were taken from a woman aged 35 to 49 with COVID-19, enrolled during active disease. Each CDR3 is given with its conserved first and last residue. The D gene is left open where the match is weak. Rows may omit the clone size; those that give it use once, few, many or a size class.

J gene	V gene	D gene	clone size	CDR3 length	CDR3 protein	CDR3 DNA
TRBJ2-1	TRBV4-3	TRBD1	.	15	CASSQENRGASEQFF	TGCGCCAGCAGCCAAGAGAACAGGGGGGCTAGTGAGCAGTTCTTC
TRBJ2-1	TRBV6-2/TRBV6-3	TRBD2	.	16	CASSYGLAGDYNEQFF	TGTGCCAGCAGTTACGGACTAGCGGGAGACTACAATGAGCAGTTCTTC
TRBJ2-2	TRBV10-3	TRBD2	.	15	CAAGTSGGAAGELFF	TGTGCCGCGGGGACTAGCGGGGGTGCAGCCGGGGAGCTGTTTTTT
TRBJ1-2	TRBV5-4	.	.	16	CASSLAQWQGLYGYTF	TGTGCCAGCAGCTTGGCCCAATGGCAGGGCCTCTATGGCTACACCTTC
TRBJ2-1	TRBV7-9	.	.	17	CASSPRLSMSSYNEQFF	TGTGCCAGCAGCCCGCGACTGAGTATGAGCTCCTACAATGAGCAGTTCTTC
TRBJ1-1	TRBV2	.	.	14	CASRLDGRGTEAFF	TGTGCCAGCAGATTGGACGGGAGGGGGACTGAAGCTTTCTTT
TRBJ1-1	TRBV7-2	.	.	15	CASSLERVGWTEAFF	TGTGCCAGCAGCTTAGAGAGGGTGGGGTGGACTGAAGCTTTCTTT
TRBJ1-4	TRBV7-2	.	.	17	CASSLRPWTATNEKLFF	TGTGCCAGCAGCTTACGGCCTTGGACTGCAACTAATGAAAAACTGTTTTTT
TRBJ2-5	TRBV5-1	TRBD1	.	14	CASATGTVGETQYF	TGCGCCAGCGCCACAGGGACAGTGGGTGAGACCCAGTACTTC
TRBJ1-5	TRBV28	TRBD1	.	20	CASSFPASRDREGANQPQHF	TGTGCCAGCAGTTTCCCGGCCAGCCGAGACAGGGAAGGAGCCAATCAGCCCCAGCATTTT
TRBJ1-4	TRBV9	.	.	16	CASSAGVGGGDEKLFF	TGTGCCAGCAGCGCGGGGGTCGGCGGGGGGGACGAAAAACTGTTTTTT
TRBJ1-5	TRBV15	TRBD1	.	16	CATSRDRQGANQPQHF	TGTGCCACCAGCAGAGATCGACAGGGAGCGAATCAGCCCCAGCATTTT
TRBJ1-3	TRBV27	.	once	15	CASSLRAGAGNTIYF	TGTGCCAGCAGTTTACGGGCAGGGGCTGGAAACACCATATATTTT
TRBJ1-2	TRBV10-3	.	.	15	CAISAAGGKNYGYTF	TGTGCCATCAGCGCCGCGGGGGGTAAGAACTATGGCTACACCTTC
TRBJ1-2	TRBV11-2	.	.	16	CASSLEFRAAGHGYTF	TGTGCCAGCAGCTTAGAGTTTCGGGCGGCAGGGCATGGCTACACCTTC
TRBJ2-5	TRBV2	.	once	14	CASSEFPGAETQYF	TGTGCCAGCAGTGAATTTCCAGGCGCCGAGACCCAGTACTTC
TRBJ1-6	TRBV28	.	.	15	CASTTADGSHSPLHF	TGTGCCAGCACTACGGCAGACGGGTCCCATTCACCCCTCCACTTT
TRBJ1-2	TRBV27	.	.	13	CASSFREGYGYTF	TGTGCCAGCAGTTTCCGGGAGGGCTATGGCTACACCTTC
TRBJ2-5	TRBV3-1/TRBV3-2	.	.	15	CASSVDLGGGETQYF	TGTGCCAGCAGCGTAGACCTGGGGGGTGGGGAGACCCAGTACTTC
TRBJ2-7	TRBV4-1	.	.	15	CASSLNSGSSYEQYF	TGCGCCAGCAGCCTCAATAGCGGCAGCTCCTACGAGCAGTACTTC
TRBJ2-7	TRBV27	TRBD1	.	14	CASSLRDRGSEQYF	TGTGCCAGCAGTCTACGGGACAGGGGTTCTGAGCAGTACTTC
TRBJ1-3	TRBV6-5	.	.	14	CASRTGASGNTIYF	TGTGCCAGCAGGACAGGCGCCTCTGGAAACACCATATATTTT
TRBJ1-6	TRBV4-3	.	.	15	CASSQDQAVSSPLHF	TGCGCCAGCAGCCAAGACCAGGCAGTGAGTTCACCCCTCCACTTT
TRBJ2-3	TRBV10-3	TRBD2	once	17	CAISESGSWTSRDTQYF	TGTGCCATCAGTGAGTCCGGGTCCTGGACTAGCCGAGATACGCAGTATTTT
TRBJ1-1	TRBV18	TRBD1	.	16	CASSSILDREDLGAFF	TGTGCCAGCTCATCAATACTCGACAGGGAGGATCTGGGAGCTTTCTTT
TRBJ2-2	TRBV10-3	.	.	14	CAISRSPGTGELFF	TGTGCCATCAGCCGGTCCCCAGGCACCGGGGAGCTGTTTTTT
TRBJ2-5	TRBV5-6	.	once	14	CASSLPTGQETQYF	TGTGCCAGCAGCTTACCGACAGGCCAAGAGACCCAGTACTTC
TRBJ1-5	TRBV28	.	.	14	CASSRTAGGQPQHF	TGTGCCAGCAGCAGGACAGCGGGAGGCCAGCCCCAGCATTTT
TRBJ2-1	TRBV27	.	.	18	CASSLSRLRALSYNEQFF	TGTGCCAGCAGTTTATCTAGGCTCAGGGCCCTGTCCTACAATGAGCAGTTCTTC
TRBJ1-4	TRBV3-1/TRBV3-2	TRBD1	.	16	CASSQLPGQEGYRLFF	TGTGCCAGCAGCCAGTTACCGGGACAGGAGGGGTATAGGCTGTTTTTT
TRBJ1-5	TRBV7-8	TRBD1	few	16	CASSLVQGASNQPQHF	TGTGCCAGCAGCTTAGTGCAGGGGGCAAGCAATCAGCCCCAGCATTTT
TRBJ2-4	TRBV5-1	TRBD2	.	18	CASSRGGAGTSGGNIQYF	TGCGCCAGCAGCCGAGGGGGAGCCGGGACTAGCGGGGGAAACATTCAGTACTTC
TRBJ1-1	TRBV19	TRBD1	few	15	CASRDIQGGVTEAFF	TGTGCCAGTAGAGATATACAGGGGGGAGTAACTGAAGCTTTCTTT
TRBJ2-1	TRBV6-5	.	.	15	CASSLGSSSYNEQFF	TGTGCCAGCAGTCTAGGTTCCAGCTCCTACAATGAGCAGTTCTTC
TRBJ2-2	TRBV28	TRBD1	.	17	CASSLSGQGIHTGELFF	TGTGCCAGCAGTCTCTCCGGACAGGGAATTCACACCGGGGAGCTGTTTTTT
TRBJ1-2	TRBV27	.	.	14	CASSFRDTSYGYTF	TGTGCCAGCAGTTTTCGGGACACCAGCTATGGCTACACCTTC
TRBJ1-5	TRBV27	.	few	16	CASSSNSQGIHQPQHF	TGTGCCAGCAGTTCAAATTCGCAGGGGATTCATCAGCCCCAGCATTTT
TRBJ2-1	TRBV7-2	.	.	17	CASSQFPGTRIYNEQFF	TGTGCCAGCAGCCAATTTCCGGGTACACGAATCTACAATGAGCAGTTCTTC
TRBJ2-2	TRBV5-1	TRBD1	.	16	CASSLVQGAGGGELFF	TGCGCCAGCAGCTTGGTGCAGGGGGCCGGTGGCGGGGAGCTGTTTTTT
TRBJ2-7	TRBV7-3	TRBD1	.	17	CASSLPRQGAGGSEQYF	TGTGCCAGCAGCTTACCACGACAGGGGGCCGGGGGTAGCGAGCAGTACTTC
TRBJ1-1	TRBV10-3	.	.	14	CAISGTAKNTEAFF	TGTGCCATCAGTGGAACAGCAAAAAACACTGAAGCTTTCTTT
TRBJ2-7	TRBV27	TRBD2	.	15	CASSLKLAGGYEQYF	TGTGCCAGCAGTTTAAAACTAGCGGGGGGATACGAGCAGTACTTC
TRBJ1-3	TRBV5-1	.	once	15	CARTTGILTGNTIYF	TGCGCCAGAACAACAGGGATATTAACTGGAAACACCATATATTTT
TRBJ1-5	TRBV19	.	.	17	CASSRLGGGLSNQPQHF	TGTGCCAGTAGCCGATTGGGGGGGGGACTGAGCAATCAGCCCCAGCATTTT
TRBJ1-1	TRBV7-3	TRBD1	.	18	CASSLMGVGQGTWTEAFF	TGTGCCAGCAGCTTAATGGGAGTGGGACAGGGGACCTGGACTGAAGCTTTCTTT
TRBJ1-1	TRBV28	TRBD1	.	14	CASSPPGQGTEAFF	TGTGCCAGCAGTCCCCCCGGACAGGGCACTGAAGCTTTCTTT
TRBJ1-2	TRBV5-1	.	.	13	CASSFGGQNGYTF	TGCGCCAGCAGCTTTGGTGGACAGAATGGCTACACCTTC
TRBJ2-2	TRBV9	TRBD2	.	18	CASSPSATSGVVTGELFF	TGTGCCAGCAGCCCTTCCGCGACTAGCGGGGTGGTCACCGGGGAGCTGTTTTTT
TRBJ1-3	TRBV7-9	.	.	11	CASADGNTIYF	TGTGCCAGCGCGGATGGAAACACCATATATTTT
TRBJ2-7	TRBV19	TRBD2	.	13	CAREDSGGYEQYF	TGTGCCAGGGAGGATTCGGGGGGGTACGAGCAGTACTTC
TRBJ1-1	TRBV18	TRBD1	.	14	CASSPLDRGREAFF	TGTGCCAGCTCACCACTCGACAGGGGGCGCGAAGCTTTCTTT
TRBJ1-1	TRBV19	.	.	15	CASRSDRVRVTEAFF	TGTGCCAGTAGATCGGACCGCGTGAGGGTCACTGAAGCTTTCTTT
TRBJ2-7	TRBV18	.	.	17	CASSPRAGGGNSYEQYF	TGTGCCAGCTCACCAAGGGCGGGCGGGGGCAACTCCTACGAGCAGTACTTC
TRBJ1-2	TRBV12-5	.	few	14	CASGLVGGDYGYTF	TGTGCTAGTGGTTTGGTAGGCGGTGACTATGGCTACACCTTC